This TCR beta chain was recovered during a study of T cell repertoires in cytomegalovirus infection (dated by TCRdb to between 2019 and 2020). With regard to the full study: Alongside well-studied HLA-B-restricted epitopes, the peptide stimulations were aimed at recently identified HLA-C-restricted CMV epitopes, whose presentation resists viral immunomodulation. Donor HLA type was relevant to the analysis, because carriage of CMV infection together with the matching HLA type was indicated by public TCR beta signatures.

As regards this clonotype: Its antigen remains unidentified. Nothing much larger sits one base from this clone, and base qualities are not available.

CDR1 SGDLS and CDR2 YYNGEE are derived from the germline V gene. V lost 3 bases and J lost 3 bases; the stretch between them is 16 bases long. Counted from cysteine to phenylalanine, this CDR3 has 17 amino acids. Only the CDR3 region is kept as DNA, spanning 51 bases read in frame from base 1. This specimen's treatment or condition label, interpreted: in vitro stimulation with specific CMV peptide epitopes to enrich CMV-specific T cells. What the research found in general, with its limitations: The ex vivo response was dominated by HLA-C-restricted CMV-specific TCR beta clonotypes, which also provided the single most frequent clonotype in two of eight donors. Cumulative frequency of public TCR beta family members discriminated carriers of CMV infection plus the relevant HLA type in this cohort and an independent roughly 350-donor cohort.

The listed sequencing device is Illumina HiSeq 1500. The public sequencing data were trimmed at Q25 with fastp and processed into clonotypes with MiXCR by TCRdb, which kept only in-frame beta chains. Identical CDR3 proteins give one entry, which carries the most common genes and DNA. Within this sample are around 710,000 distinct CDR3 sequences, with about 28% of them counted one time only. The top ten hold around 12% of the sample. Here the chain combines TRBV9 and TRBJ2-6; TRBD1 is a weak D gene call, 6 bases matching. The sequence came from a human donor in good health (CMV status not recorded). Some clones in this sample may be carry-over from other donors' samples. Sequencing was performed on cultured CD8+ T cells from PBMCs, taken from culture after CMV antigen stimulation. This receptor has the CDR3 CASSDRPDRIGANVLTF. The DNA reads TGTGCCAGCAGCGACCGACCCGACAGGATTGGGGCCAACGTCCTGACTTTC.